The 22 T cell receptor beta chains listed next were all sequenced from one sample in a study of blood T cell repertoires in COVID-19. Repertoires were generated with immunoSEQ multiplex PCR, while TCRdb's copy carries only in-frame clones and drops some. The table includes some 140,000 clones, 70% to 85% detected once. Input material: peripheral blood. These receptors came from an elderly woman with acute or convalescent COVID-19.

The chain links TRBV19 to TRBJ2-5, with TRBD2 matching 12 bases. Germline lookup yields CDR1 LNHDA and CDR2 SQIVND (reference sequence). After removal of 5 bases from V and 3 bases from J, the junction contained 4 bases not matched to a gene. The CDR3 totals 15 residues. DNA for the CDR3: TGTGCCAGTAGTGAACTAGCGGGAGGAAAAGAGACCCAGTACTTC. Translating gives CASSELAGGKETQYF.

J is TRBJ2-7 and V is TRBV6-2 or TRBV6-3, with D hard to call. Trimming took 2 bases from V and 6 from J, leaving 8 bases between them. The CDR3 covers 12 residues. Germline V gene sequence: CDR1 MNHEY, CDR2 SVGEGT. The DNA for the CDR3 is TGTGCCAGCAGTTACCCCCTCGGCGAGCAGTACTTC. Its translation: CASSYPLGEQYF.

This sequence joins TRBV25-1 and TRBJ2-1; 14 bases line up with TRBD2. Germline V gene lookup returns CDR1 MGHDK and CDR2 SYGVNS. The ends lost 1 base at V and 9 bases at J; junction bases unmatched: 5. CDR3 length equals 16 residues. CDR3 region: CASSEWGLAGVAEQFF. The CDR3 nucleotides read TGTGCCAGCAGTGAATGGGGACTAGCGGGAGTCGCTGAGCAGTTCTTC. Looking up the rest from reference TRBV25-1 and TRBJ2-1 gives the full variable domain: EADIYQTPRYLVIGTGKKITLECSQTMGHDKMYWYQQDPGMELHLIHYSYGVNSTEKGDLSSESTVSRIRTEHFPLTLESARPSHTSQYLCASSEWGLAGVAEQFFGPGTRLTVL.

Here the CDR3 DNA reads TGTGCCAGCAGCGCCGGACTTGGTAGCGGGAGTGGTGAGCAGTTCTTC. This sequence encodes CASSAGLGSGSGEQFF. V gene TRBV5-8 combines with J gene TRBJ2-1, with 9 bases matching TRBD2. The CDR3 totals 16 residues. V was clipped by 4 bases and J by 9 bases; unmatched bases: 14. The germline CDR1 and CDR2 sequences are SGHTS and YDEGEE.

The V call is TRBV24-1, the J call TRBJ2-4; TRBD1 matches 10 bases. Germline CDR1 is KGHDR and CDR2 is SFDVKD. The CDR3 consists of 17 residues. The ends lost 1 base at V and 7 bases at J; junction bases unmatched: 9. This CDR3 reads CATSDFGGQGRGNIQYF. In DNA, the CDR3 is TGTGCCACCAGTGATTTTGGGGGACAGGGGAGAGGGAACATTCAGTACTTC.

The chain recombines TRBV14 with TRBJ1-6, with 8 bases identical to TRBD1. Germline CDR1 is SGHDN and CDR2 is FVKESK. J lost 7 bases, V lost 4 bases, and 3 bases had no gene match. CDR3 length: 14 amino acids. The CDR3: CASSRDRGNSPLHF. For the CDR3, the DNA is TGTGCCAGCAGCCGCGACAGGGGCAATTCACCCCTCCACTTT.

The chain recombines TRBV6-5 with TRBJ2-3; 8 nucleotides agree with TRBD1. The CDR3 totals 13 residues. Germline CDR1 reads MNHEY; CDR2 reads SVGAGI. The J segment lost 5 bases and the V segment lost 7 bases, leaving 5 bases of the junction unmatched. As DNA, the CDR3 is TGTGCCAGCACCCCACAGGGGGAAGATACGCAGTATTTT. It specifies CASTPQGEDTQYF.

Written as DNA, the CDR3 is TGTGCCAGCAGTTTATCGAACCCAGGGGAAAACTATGGCTACACCTTC. Protein: CASSLSNPGENYGYTF. The V gene is TRBV27, the J gene TRBJ1-2, with a tentative D call TRBD1 (6 bases). Trimming took 0 bases from V and 2 from J, leaving 13 bases between them. The CDR3 loop spans 16 amino acids. CDR1 MNHEY and CDR2 SMNVEV come from the germline V gene (reference sequence).

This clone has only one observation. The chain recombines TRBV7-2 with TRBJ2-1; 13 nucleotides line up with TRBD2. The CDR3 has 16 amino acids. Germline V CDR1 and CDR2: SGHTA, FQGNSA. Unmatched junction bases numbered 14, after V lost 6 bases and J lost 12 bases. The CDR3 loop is CASRQTGTSGAIGQFF. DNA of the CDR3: TGTGCCAGCAGGCAAACCGGGACTAGCGGGGCCATTGGGCAGTTCTTC.

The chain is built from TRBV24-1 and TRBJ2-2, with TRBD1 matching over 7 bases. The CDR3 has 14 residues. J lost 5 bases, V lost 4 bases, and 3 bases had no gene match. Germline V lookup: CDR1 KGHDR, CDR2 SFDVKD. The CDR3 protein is CATSETGETGELFF. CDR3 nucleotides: TGTGCCACCAGTGAAACAGGGGAGACCGGGGAGCTGTTTTTT.

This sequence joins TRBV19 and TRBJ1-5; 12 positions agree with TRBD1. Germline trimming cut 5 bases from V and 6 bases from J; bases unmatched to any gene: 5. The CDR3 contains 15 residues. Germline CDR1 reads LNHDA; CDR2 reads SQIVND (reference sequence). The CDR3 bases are TGTGCCAGTAGTGCGGGACAGGGGGCTGTTCAGCCCCAGCATTTT. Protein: CASSAGQGAVQPQHF.

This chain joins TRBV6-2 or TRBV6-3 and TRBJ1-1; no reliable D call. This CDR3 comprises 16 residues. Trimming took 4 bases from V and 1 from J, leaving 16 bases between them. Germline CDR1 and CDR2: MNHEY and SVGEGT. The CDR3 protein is CASSFLSLTGNTEAFF. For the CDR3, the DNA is TGTGCCAGCAGTTTCCTCTCACTGACGGGGAACACTGAAGCTTTCTTT.

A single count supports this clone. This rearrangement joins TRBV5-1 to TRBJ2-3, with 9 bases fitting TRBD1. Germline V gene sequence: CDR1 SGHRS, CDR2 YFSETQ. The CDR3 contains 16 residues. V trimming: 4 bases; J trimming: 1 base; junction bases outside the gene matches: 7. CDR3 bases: TGCGCCAGCAGCACCCCCCGGGACAGGGGCACAGATACGCAGTATTTT. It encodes CASSTPRDRGTDTQYF.

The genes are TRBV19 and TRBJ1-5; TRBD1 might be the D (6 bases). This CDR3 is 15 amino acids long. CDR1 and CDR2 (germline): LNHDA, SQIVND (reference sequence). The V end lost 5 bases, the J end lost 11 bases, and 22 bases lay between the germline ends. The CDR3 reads CASSQRGGPLITQHF. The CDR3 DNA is TGTGCCAGTAGTCAGAGGGGGGGTCCCCTGATAACCCAGCATTTT.

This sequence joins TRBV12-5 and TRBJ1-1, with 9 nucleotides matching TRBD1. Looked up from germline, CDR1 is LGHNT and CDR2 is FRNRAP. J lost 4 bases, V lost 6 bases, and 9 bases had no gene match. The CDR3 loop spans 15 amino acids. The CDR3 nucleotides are TGTGCTAGTGGCCCGGGGCGGGACAGGGCCACTGAAGCTTTCTTT. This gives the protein CASGPGRDRATEAFF.

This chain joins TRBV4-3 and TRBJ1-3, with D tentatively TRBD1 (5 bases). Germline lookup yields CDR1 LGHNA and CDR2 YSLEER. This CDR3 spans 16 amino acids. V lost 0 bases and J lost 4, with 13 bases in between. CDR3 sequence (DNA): TGCGCCAGCAGCCAAGATATCGGGGGTTCCGGAAACACCATATATTTT. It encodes CASSQDIGGSGNTIYF.

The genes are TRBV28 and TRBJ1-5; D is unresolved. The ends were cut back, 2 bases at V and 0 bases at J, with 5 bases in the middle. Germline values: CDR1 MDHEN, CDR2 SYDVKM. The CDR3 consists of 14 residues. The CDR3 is CASSLQVSNQPQHF. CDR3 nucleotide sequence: TGTGCCAGCAGTTTACAGGTTAGCAATCAGCCCCAGCATTTT.

The CDR3 spells CASSPLTSGAYNEQFF. CDR3 nucleotide sequence: TGTGCCAGCAGCCCGTTGACTAGCGGGGCTTACAATGAGCAGTTCTTC. The chain joins TRBV7-2 to TRBJ2-1; TRBD2 matches 11 bases. The J segment lost 4 bases and the V segment lost 5 bases, leaving 7 bases of the junction unmatched. The CDR3 spans 16 residues. Per the germline V gene, CDR1 is SGHTA and CDR2 is FQGNSA. Full variable domain (rest looked up from reference TRBV7-2 and TRBJ2-1): GAGVSQSPSNKVTEKGKDVELRCDPISGHTALYWYRQSLGQGLEFLIYFQGNSAPDKSGLPSDRFSAERTGGSVSTLTIQRTQQEDSAVYLCASSPLTSGAYNEQFFGPGTRLTVL.

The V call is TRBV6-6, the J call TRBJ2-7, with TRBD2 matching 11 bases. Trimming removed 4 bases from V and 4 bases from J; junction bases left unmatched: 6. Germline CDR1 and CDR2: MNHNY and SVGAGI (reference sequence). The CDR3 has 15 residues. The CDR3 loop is CASSSAGTSGYEQYF. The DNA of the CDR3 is TGTGCCAGCAGTTCGGCCGGGACTAGCGGATACGAGCAGTACTTC.

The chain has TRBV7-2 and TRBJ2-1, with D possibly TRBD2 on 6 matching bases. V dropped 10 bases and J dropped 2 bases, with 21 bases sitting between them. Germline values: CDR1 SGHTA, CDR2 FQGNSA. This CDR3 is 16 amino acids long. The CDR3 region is CAIITIRGRTYNEQFF. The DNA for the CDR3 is TGTGCCATCATTACAATCCGGGGGAGGACCTACAATGAGCAGTTCTTC. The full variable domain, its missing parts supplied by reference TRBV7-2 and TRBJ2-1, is GAGVSQSPSNKVTEKGKDVELRCDPISGHTALYWYRQSLGQGLEFLIYFQGNSAPDKSGLPSDRFSAERTGGSVSTLTIQRTQQEDSAVYLCAIITIRGRTYNEQFFGPGTRLTVL.

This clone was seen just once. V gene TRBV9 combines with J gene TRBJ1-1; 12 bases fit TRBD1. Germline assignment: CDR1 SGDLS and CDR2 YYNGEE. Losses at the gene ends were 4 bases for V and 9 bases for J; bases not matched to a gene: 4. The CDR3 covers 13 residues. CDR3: CASSPGTGGKAFF. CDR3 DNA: TGTGCCAGCAGCCCAGGGACAGGGGGCAAAGCTTTCTTT.

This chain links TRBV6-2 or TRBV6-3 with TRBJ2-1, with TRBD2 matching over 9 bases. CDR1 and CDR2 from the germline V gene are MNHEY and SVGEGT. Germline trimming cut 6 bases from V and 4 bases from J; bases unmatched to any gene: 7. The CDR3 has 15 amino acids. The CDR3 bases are TGTGCCAGCAGCTTAGCGGGAGCGGGATACAATGAGCAGTTCTTC. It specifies CASSLAGAGYNEQFF.